This T cell receptor (beta chain) stems from a study of cytomegalovirus exposure and HLA in healthy donors. This clone was seen a single time. The antigen is undetermined. This CDR3 has 13 amino acids. Germline CDR1 SGDLS, CDR2 YYNGEE. The V gene lost 3 bases and the J gene lost 3 bases, with 7 bases spanning the gap. Method: immunoSEQ multiplex PCR; TCRdb's copy keeps in-frame clones and lacks some. The table lists about 150,000 clones, around 84% of them singletons. Broader study findings: It was confirmed in vitro that a few of the CMV-associated chains were specific for CMV antigens. Cytomegalovirus-associated status was assigned to more than 150 TCR beta chains. According to a subsequent analysis, TCR clusters from the first cohort were inclined to appear together in the 120 validation repertoires.

The sequencing input was PBMCs. V usage is TRBV9 and J usage is TRBJ1-5; D may be TRBD1 (5 bases). The clonotype originates from a human donor in good health. The CDR3 protein is CASSAGNNQPQHF. CDR3 nucleotides: TGTGCCAGCAGCGCAGGGAACAATCAGCCCCAGCATTTT.